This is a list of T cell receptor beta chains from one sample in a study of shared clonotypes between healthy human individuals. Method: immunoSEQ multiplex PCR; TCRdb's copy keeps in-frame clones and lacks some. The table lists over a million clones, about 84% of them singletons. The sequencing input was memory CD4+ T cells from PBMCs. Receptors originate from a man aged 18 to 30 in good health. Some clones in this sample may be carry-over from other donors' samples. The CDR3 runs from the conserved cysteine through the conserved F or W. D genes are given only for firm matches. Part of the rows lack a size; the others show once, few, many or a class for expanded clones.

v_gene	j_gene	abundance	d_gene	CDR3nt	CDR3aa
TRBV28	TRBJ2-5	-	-	TGTGCCAGCAGTTTACGACGAGAGACCCAGTACTTC	CASSLRRETQYF
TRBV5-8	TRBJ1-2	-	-	TGTGCCAGCAGCTTGGCTGGGGGCGCCGGCTATGGCTACACCTTC	CASSLAGGAGYGYTF
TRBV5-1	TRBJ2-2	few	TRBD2	TGCGCCAGCAGCTATGGGACTAGCGGGGGAAGAGGTCCCGGGGAGCTGTTTTTT	CASSYGTSGGRGPGELFF
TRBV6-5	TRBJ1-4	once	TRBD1	TGTGCCAGCAGCTCAACCGGGACAGGGGGCGAAAAACTGTTTTTT	CASSSTGTGGEKLFF
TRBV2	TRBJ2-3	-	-	TGTGCCAGCAGTGAAGGTCCCGCAGATACGCAGTATTTT	CASSEGPADTQYF
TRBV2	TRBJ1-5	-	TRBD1	TGTGCCAGCAGTTTACCCGGGACAGGGTTCAATCAGCCCCAGCATTTT	CASSLPGTGFNQPQHF
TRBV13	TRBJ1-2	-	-	TGTGCCAGCAGCCGCCGGGACTTCCGTAACTATGGCTACACCTTC	CASSRRDFRNYGYTF
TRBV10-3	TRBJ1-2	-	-	TGTGCCACCCCGGGCCCGATCTATGGCTACACCTTC	CATPGPIYGYTF
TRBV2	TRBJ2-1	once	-	TGTGCCAGCAGTGGCCAACAAAGGTTGGTTGACAATGAGCAGTTCTTC	CASSGQQRLVDNEQFF
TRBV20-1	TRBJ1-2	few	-	TGCAGTGCTAGTGACAATTATGGCTACACCTTC	CSASDNYGYTF
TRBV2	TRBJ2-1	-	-	TGTGCCAGCAGTGTTGTGCCGACAGGTGAGCAGTTCTTC	CASSVVPTGEQFF
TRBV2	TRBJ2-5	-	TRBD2	TGTGCCAGCAGTGTGCTGGGGACTAGCGAGGAGACCCAGTACTTC	CASSVLGTSEETQYF
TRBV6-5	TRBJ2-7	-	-	TGTGCCAGCAGTTACTCGAATAGGGGCAACTACGAGCAGTACTTC	CASSYSNRGNYEQYF
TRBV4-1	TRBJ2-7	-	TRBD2	TGCGCCAGCAGCGGAACTAGCGGACCCTACGAGCAGTACTTC	CASSGTSGPYEQYF
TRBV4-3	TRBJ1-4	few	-	TGCGCCAGCAGCCGAAGATCAACTAATGAAAAACTGTTTTTT	CASSRRSTNEKLFF
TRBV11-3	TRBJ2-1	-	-	TGTGCCAGCAGCTTAGAGGGCACACTAAGCTCCTACAATGAGCAGTTCTTC	CASSLEGTLSSYNEQFF